One sample yielded the 22 T cell receptor beta chains listed below, sequenced in a study of blood T cell repertoires in COVID-19. The protocol was immunoSEQ multiplex PCR, while the TCRdb copy is restricted to in-frame clones and leaves out a portion. The sample shows about 180,000 clones, 80% of them seen only once. Sequencing used peripheral blood. Source of these receptors: a man aged 65 to 79 with active or convalescent COVID-19.

This chain joins TRBV12-3 or TRBV12-4 and TRBJ2-7; D might be TRBD2 (5 bases). Trimming removed 3 bases at V and 2 bases at J, with 8 bases between. The CDR3 covers 13 residues. The DNA of the CDR3 is TGTGCCAGCAGTTTGGACGGGGCCTACGAGCAGTACTTC. Protein product: CASSLDGAYEQYF.

The V gene is TRBV2, the J gene TRBJ1-2; D not resolved. V shed 2 bases and J shed 1 base, with 5 bases lying between them. The germline V gene has CDR1 SNHLY and CDR2 FYNNEI. This CDR3 region has 13 residues. CDR3 DNA: TGTGCCAGCAGTGAATACAGTAACTATGGCTACACCTTC. Translation: CASSEYSNYGYTF.

V and J are TRBV6-5 and TRBJ1-1; D remains unclear. Germline V gene lookup returns CDR1 MNHEY and CDR2 SVGAGI. V lost 2 bases and J 2 bases, leaving 12 bases between the germline ends. The CDR3 loop spans 15 amino acids. The CDR3 spells CASSYPNGVNTEAFF. For the CDR3, the DNA is TGTGCCAGCAGTTACCCCAACGGAGTTAACACTGAAGCTTTCTTT.

Comment on this clone: The junction departs from germline at one end; a sequencing error may be responsible. V and J are TRBV10-3 and TRBJ2-7, with D perhaps TRBD1 (5 bases). CDR3 size: 13 residues. Germline values: CDR1 ENHRY, CDR2 SYGVKD. The CDR3 bases are TGTGCCATCAGTGAGTCTGGCCAGGGCCTTTTGGACTTC. Translation: CAISESGQGLLDF.

This clone was counted only a few times. J is TRBJ1-4 and V is TRBV7-2; TRBD1 matches 7 bases. The V gene's germline CDR1 is SGHTA and CDR2 FQGNSA. V dropped 5 bases and J dropped 3; count of bases not matched to a gene: 6. CDR3 length: 15 amino acids. The DNA for the CDR3 is TGTGCCAGCAGCCCCGGACAGGCGTCTAATGAAAAACTGTTTTTT. This translates into CASSPGQASNEKLFF.

The chain has TRBV10-3 and TRBJ1-6, with 9 bases lining up with TRBD1. This CDR3 is 17 amino acids long. Germline CDR1 reads ENHRY; CDR2 reads SYGVKD. V was pared by 10 bases and J by 9 bases, with 19 bases of the junction left unmatched. CDR3 protein: CATARGRGTGKSSPLHF. The CDR3 nucleotides are TGTGCCACCGCCAGGGGAAGGGGGACAGGGAAAAGTTCACCCCTCCACTTT.

The V and J genes are TRBV30 and TRBJ1-2; D possibly corresponds to TRBD1 (5 bases). This CDR3 region has 17 residues. Trimming pared 0 bases from V and 0 bases from J, leaving 17 bases between. Germline assignment: CDR1 GTSNPN and CDR2 SVGIG (reference sequence). In DNA, the CDR3 is TGTGCCTGGAGTGTAGCGGGGCCCTTTACTCCTAACTATGGCTACACCTTC. Protein product: CAWSVAGPFTPNYGYTF.

DNA for the CDR3: TGTGCCAGCAGCTTCCCCTACGAGGACACTGAAGCTTTCTTT. This codes for CASSFPYEDTEAFF. This chain links TRBV5-5 with TRBJ1-1; D uncertain. V was clipped by 2 bases and J by 3 bases, with 11 bases between them. This CDR3 region has 14 residues. Germline CDR1 is SGHKS and CDR2 is YYEKEE (reference sequence).

The chain uses TRBV18 and TRBJ2-2; 8 nucleotides match TRBD2. The CDR3 totals 15 residues. Germline values: CDR1 KGHSH, CDR2 LQKENI. V shed 2 bases, J shed 1 base, and the junction held 0 bases outside the gene matches. The CDR3 sequence: CASSPTSGNTGELFF. DNA of the CDR3: TGTGCCAGCTCACCAACTAGCGGGAACACCGGGGAGCTGTTTTTT.

V usage is TRBV11-2 and J usage is TRBJ2-7; TRBD2 aligns across 8 bases. V was pared by 1 base and J by 5 bases, with 4 bases of the junction left unmatched. The germline V gene encodes CDR1 SGHAT and CDR2 FQNNGV. The CDR3 extends over 14 amino acids. CDR3 sequence (DNA): TGTGCCAGCAGCTTAGTACCCGGGGGGGACGAGCAGTACTTC. Translation: CASSLVPGGDEQYF.

The genes are TRBV18 and TRBJ1-1, with D tentatively TRBD1 (5 bases). V was trimmed by 2 bases and J by 1 base, leaving 20 bases between them. The CDR3 runs 18 residues. CDR1 KGHSH and CDR2 LQKENI come from the germline V gene. The CDR3 here is CASSPATGSGGTNTEAFF. The CDR3 nucleotides read TGTGCCAGCTCACCAGCTACGGGTAGCGGGGGGACGAACACTGAAGCTTTCTTT.

The rearrangement uses TRBV11-3 and TRBJ1-3, with D perhaps TRBD1 (6 bases). Per the germline V gene, CDR1 is SGHNT and CDR2 is YENEEA. V shed 4 bases and J shed 2 bases, with 6 bases lying between them. The CDR3 loop spans 13 amino acids. CDR3 coding DNA: TGTGCCAGCAGCTCAGGGGCTGGAAACACCATATATTTT. Protein: CASSSGAGNTIYF.

The chain joins TRBV21-1 to TRBJ2-2; TRBD1, the D gene given by the table, was not confirmed from the DNA. TRBV21-1 is termed a pseudogene. This CDR3 spans 15 amino acids. In DNA, the CDR3 is TGTGCCAGCAGCCCCTCGACAGGGTCCACCGGGGAGCTGTTTTTT. Its protein product is CASSPSTGSTGELFF.

This chain uses TRBV30 with TRBJ1-1; tentative D call: TRBD1 (6 bases). The V gene lost 2 bases and the J gene lost 11 bases, with 15 bases spanning the gap. The CDR3 consists of 12 residues. The germline gives CDR1 GTSNPN, CDR2 SVGIG (reference sequence). The CDR3 region is CAWSWVGGGAFF. DNA for the CDR3: TGTGCCTGGAGTTGGGTTGGGGGCGGCGCTTTCTTT.

V is TRBV15 and J is TRBJ1-1; D is ambiguous. Trimming left V 0 bases short and J 11 bases short, with 19 bases between. From germline, CDR1 is LNHNV and CDR2 YYDKDF (reference sequence). This CDR3 is built from 15 residues. The CDR3 DNA reads TGTGCCACCAGCAGAGACATAGCAACCAACATAGTGGCTTTCTTT. This gives the protein CATSRDIATNIVAFF.

This chain joins TRBV5-1 and TRBJ2-1; 7 bases agree with TRBD2. The CDR3 runs 15 residues. The germline V gene has CDR1 SGHRS and CDR2 YFSETQ. V trimming: 3 bases; J trimming: 4 bases; junction bases outside the gene matches: 7. CDR3 nucleotides: TGCGCCAGCAGCTCGACTAGCCCCGCGTACAATGAGCAGTTCTTC. Translation gives CASSSTSPAYNEQFF.

V is TRBV10-1 and J is TRBJ2-1; 14 bases fit TRBD2. Germline-derived CDR1 and CDR2 are WNHNN and SYGVQD (reference sequence). J lost 7 bases, V lost 5 bases, and 7 bases had no gene match. This CDR3 is built from 16 residues. DNA of the CDR3: TGCGCCAGCAGTCCCGGGACTAGCGGGAGCGGGAATGAGCAGTTCTTC. Translation gives CASSPGTSGSGNEQFF.

This chain joins TRBV27 and TRBJ2-7, with 8 bases aligning to TRBD2. The CDR3 length is 15 residues. Germline V gene data show CDR1 as MNHEY and CDR2 as SMNVEV (reference sequence). Trimming took 5 bases from V and 2 from J; bases not matched to a gene: 8. This chain's CDR3 is CASSQNAGGTYEQYF. CDR3 nucleotides: TGTGCCAGCAGTCAGAACGCGGGGGGAACCTACGAGCAGTACTTC.

This chain joins TRBV28 and TRBJ1-3; weak D call: TRBD1 (6 bases). The germline V and J ends were trimmed by 3 bases and 4 bases, with 16 bases remaining between them. Germline CDR1 reads MDHEN; CDR2 reads SYDVKM. The CDR3 is 16 amino acids. The CDR3 reads CASSFRSGARGNTIYF. In DNA, the CDR3 is TGTGCCAGCAGTTTTCGTTCAGGGGCGCGGGGAAACACCATATATTTT.

In DNA, the CDR3 is TGTGCCAGCAGCGCGTCAGGGTGGGAGACCCAGTACTTC. Translated, it gives CASSASGWETQYF. The chain joins TRBV9 to TRBJ2-5, with D maybe TRBD1 (5 bases). The germline V and J ends were trimmed by 3 bases and 5 bases, with 11 bases remaining between them. Per germline, CDR1 SGDLS and CDR2 YYNGEE. This CDR3 is 13 amino acids long.

V gene TRBV14 combines with J gene TRBJ2-1, with TRBD2 identical over 10 bases. CDR1 is SGHDN and CDR2 is FVKESK in the germline V gene. Germline trimming cut 1 base from V and 6 bases from J; bases unmatched to any gene: 12. The CDR3 spans 18 residues. In DNA form, the CDR3 reads TGTGCCAGCAGCCAAGTCCCTGGACTAGCGGCTTCTCTCAATGAGCAGTTCTTC. Translated: CASSQVPGLAASLNEQFF. The full variable domain, rest sourced from reference TRBV14 and TRBJ2-1, is EAGVTQFPSHSVIEKGQTVTLRCDPISGHDNLYWYRRVMGKEIKFLLHFVKESKQDESGMPNNRFLAERTGGTYSTLKVQPAELEDSGVYFCASSQVPGLAASLNEQFFGPGTRLTVL.

This rearrangement joins TRBV6-5 to TRBJ2-3, with D perhaps TRBD1 (6 bases). Between the trimmed V and J ends, which lost 6 bases and 4 bases, there was a span of 11 bases. Looked up from germline, CDR1 is MNHEY and CDR2 is SVGAGI. This CDR3 has 13 residues. CDR3 coding DNA: TGTGCCAGCAGCGAGGACAGCCCAGATACGCAGTATTTT. Encoded protein: CASSEDSPDTQYF.